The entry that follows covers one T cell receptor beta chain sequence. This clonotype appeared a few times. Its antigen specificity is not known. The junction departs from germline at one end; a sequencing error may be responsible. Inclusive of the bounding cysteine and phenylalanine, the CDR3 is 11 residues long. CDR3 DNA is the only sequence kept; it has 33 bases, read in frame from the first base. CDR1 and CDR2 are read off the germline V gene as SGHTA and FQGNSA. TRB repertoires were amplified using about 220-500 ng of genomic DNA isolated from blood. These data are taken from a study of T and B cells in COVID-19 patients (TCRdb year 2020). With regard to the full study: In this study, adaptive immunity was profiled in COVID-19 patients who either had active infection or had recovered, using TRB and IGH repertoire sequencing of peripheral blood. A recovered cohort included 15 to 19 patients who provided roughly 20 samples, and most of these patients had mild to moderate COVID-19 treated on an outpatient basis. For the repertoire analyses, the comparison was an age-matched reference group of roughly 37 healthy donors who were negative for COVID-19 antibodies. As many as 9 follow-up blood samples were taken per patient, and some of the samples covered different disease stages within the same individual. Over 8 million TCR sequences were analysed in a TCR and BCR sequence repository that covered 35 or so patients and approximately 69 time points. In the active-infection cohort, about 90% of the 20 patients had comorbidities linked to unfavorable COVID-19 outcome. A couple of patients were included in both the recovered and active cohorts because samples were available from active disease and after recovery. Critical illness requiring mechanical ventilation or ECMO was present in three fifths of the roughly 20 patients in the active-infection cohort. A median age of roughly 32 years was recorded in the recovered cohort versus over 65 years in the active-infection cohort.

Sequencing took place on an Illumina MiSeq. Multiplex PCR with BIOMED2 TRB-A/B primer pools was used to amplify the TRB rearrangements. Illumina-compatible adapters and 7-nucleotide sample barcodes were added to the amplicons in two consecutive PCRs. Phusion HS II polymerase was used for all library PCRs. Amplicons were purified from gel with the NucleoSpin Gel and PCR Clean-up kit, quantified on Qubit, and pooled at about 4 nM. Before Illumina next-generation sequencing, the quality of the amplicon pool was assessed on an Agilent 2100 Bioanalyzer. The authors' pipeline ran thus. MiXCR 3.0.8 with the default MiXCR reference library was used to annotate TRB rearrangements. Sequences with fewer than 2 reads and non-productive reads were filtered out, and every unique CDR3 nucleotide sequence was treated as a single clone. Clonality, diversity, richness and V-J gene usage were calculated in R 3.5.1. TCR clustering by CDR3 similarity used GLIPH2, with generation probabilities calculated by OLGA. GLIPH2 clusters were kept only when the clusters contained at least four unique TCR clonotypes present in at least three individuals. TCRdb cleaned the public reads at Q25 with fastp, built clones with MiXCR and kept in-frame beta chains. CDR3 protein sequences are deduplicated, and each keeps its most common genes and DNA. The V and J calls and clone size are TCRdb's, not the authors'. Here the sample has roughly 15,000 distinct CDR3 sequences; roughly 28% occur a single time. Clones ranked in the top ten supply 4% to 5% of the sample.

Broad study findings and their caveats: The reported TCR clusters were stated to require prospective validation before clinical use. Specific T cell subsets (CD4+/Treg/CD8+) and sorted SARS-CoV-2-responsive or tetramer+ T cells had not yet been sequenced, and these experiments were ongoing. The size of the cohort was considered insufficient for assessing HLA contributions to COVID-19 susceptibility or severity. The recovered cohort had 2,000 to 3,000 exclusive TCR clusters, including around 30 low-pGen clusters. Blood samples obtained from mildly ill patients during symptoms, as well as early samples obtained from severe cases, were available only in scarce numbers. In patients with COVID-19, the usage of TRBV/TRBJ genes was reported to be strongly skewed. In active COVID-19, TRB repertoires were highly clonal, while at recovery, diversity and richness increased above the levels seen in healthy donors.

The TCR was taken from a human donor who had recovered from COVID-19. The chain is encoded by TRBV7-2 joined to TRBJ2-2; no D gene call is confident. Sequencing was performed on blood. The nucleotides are TGTGCCAGCAGATTAGCCCGGGAGCTGTTTTTT. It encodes CASRLARELFF.